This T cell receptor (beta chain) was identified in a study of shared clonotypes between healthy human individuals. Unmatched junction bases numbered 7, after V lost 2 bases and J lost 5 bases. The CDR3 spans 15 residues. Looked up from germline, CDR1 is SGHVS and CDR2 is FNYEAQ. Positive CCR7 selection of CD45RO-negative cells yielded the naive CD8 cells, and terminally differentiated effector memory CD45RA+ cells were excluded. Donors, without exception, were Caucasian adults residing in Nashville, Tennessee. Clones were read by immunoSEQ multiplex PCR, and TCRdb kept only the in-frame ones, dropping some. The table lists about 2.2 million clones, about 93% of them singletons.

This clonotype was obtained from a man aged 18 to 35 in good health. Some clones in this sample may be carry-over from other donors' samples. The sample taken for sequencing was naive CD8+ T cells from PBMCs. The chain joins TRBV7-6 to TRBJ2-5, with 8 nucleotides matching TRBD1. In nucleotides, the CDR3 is TGTGCCAGCAGCTTACCGGGCAGGGGGCTTGAGACCCAGTACTTC. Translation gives CASSLPGRGLETQYF.